This T cell receptor (beta chain) was identified during a study of regulatory T cells in long-lasting Graves disease. Whole-study findings and limits: TRBV28, TRBJ1-2 and TRBJ2-5 emerged as the favored segments in persistent disease.

As concerns this clonotype: The antigen is unknown. Only one base separates this from a far larger clonotype, so it likely reflects a read error.

The CDR3 covers 13 residues. Germline V gene sequence: CDR1 MDHEN, CDR2 SYDVKM. V was pared by 6 bases and J by 3 bases, with 11 bases between. The time point is: newly diagnosed GD, antithyroid drugs for less than 3 months. The TCR library used RNA extracted from PBMCs. Both iRepertoire HTBI primers and Arm-PCR of CDR3 regions were used to build the TCR beta libraries. TCRdb re-derived calls from the multiplex PCR reads in MiXCR, one entry per CDR3 protein. The sample holds 550,000 or so distinct CDR3 sequences; around 11% are singletons and the top ten take around 9.3%. The same sample was also used in a study of T cells in Graves' hyperthyroidism and ophthalmopathy. In that study: Ophthalmopathy was identified by the model a median roughly 6.5 months ahead of onset.

The sample consisted of peripheral blood mononuclear cells (PBMCs), taken at new diagnosis, from a patient treated with antithyroid drugs. The chain recombines TRBV28 with TRBJ2-5; tentative D call: TRBD1 (6 bases). The sequence came from a woman aged 30 to 39 with Graves disease. The CDR3 protein is CASSPGQEETQYF. The CDR3 DNA sequence: TGTGCCAGCAGCCCGGGACAAGAAGAGACCCAGTACTTC.